Following are 12 T cell receptor beta chains from one sample sequenced in a study of post-analysis software for immune sequencing data. The study's findings and limits: Patients showed TRBV5-6, TRBV5-1 and TRBV20-1 among roughly five TRBV segments more frequent than in controls.

Built from TCR beta cDNA, the libraries had unique molecular identifiers in them. TCRdb fed the PCR reads into MiXCR, producing one record per CDR3 protein. The table records fewer than 600,000 distinct CDR3 sequences, roughly 45% of them present only once. Their cognate antigens are unknown. The sample comprised blood. The receptors shown here come from a girl aged 10 to 17 with multiple sclerosis.

This chain connects TRBV5-6 to TRBJ2-3; either TRBD1 or TRBD2 may fit D (6 bases each). The V gene lost 0 bases and the J gene lost 9 bases, with 17 bases spanning the gap. This CDR3 is 15 amino acids long. The V gene's germline CDR1 is SGHDT and CDR2 YYEEEE. CDR3 nucleotide sequence: TGTGCCAGCAGCTTGGAGGGCAGCGACGGGGGCACGCAGTATTTT. Protein product: CASSLEGSDGGTQYF.

V is TRBV6-2 or TRBV6-3 and J is TRBJ2-2, with 8 bases aligning to TRBD1. The CDR3 runs 16 residues. V lost 5 bases, J lost 9 bases, and 14 bases stayed unmatched. Germline values: CDR1 MNHEY, CDR2 SVGEGT. DNA for the CDR3: TGTGCCAGCAGTCCCACGGACAGGGTCCTCGTCCGGGAGCTGTTTTTT. The encoded protein is CASSPTDRVLVRELFF.

V gene TRBV7-9 combines with J gene TRBJ2-7, with D perhaps given as TRBD1 or TRBD2 (5 bases each). The CDR3 is 13 amino acids. CDR1 and CDR2 (germline): SEHNR, FQNEAQ (reference sequence). The V gene lost 5 bases and the J gene lost 5 bases, with 13 bases spanning the gap. The CDR3 loop is CASSGDPRDEQYF. CDR3 coding DNA: TGTGCCAGCAGCGGGGACCCCAGAGACGAGCAGTACTTC.

This clonotype was seen a few times. The CDR3 DNA sequence: TGTGCCAGCAGCTCGATCGCTAGCGGGAGATTTAAAAATGAGCAGTTCTTC. Encoded protein: CASSSIASGRFKNEQFF. The chain links TRBV7-2 to TRBJ2-1; the match to TRBD2 covers 10 bases. CDR1 is SGHTA and CDR2 is FQGNSA in the germline V gene. V trimming: 4 bases; J trimming: 7 bases; junction bases outside the gene matches: 13. The CDR3 covers 17 residues. Supplemented by reference TRBV7-2 and TRBJ2-1, the full variable domain reads GAGVSQSPSNKVTEKGKDVELRCDPISGHTALYWYRQSLGQGLEFLIYFQGNSAPDKSGLPSDRFSAERTGGSVSTLTIQRTQQEDSAVYLCASSSIASGRFKNEQFFGPGTRLTVL.

The V call is TRBV28, the J call TRBJ2-7; 10 nucleotides line up with TRBD2. TRBJ2-5 explains the end of the DNA better; the J call may be wrong. The length of the CDR3 is 14 residues. CDR1 and CDR2 (germline): MDHEN, SYDVKM. The CDR3 is CASSEAGGKETQYF. As DNA, the CDR3 is TGTGCCAGCAGCGAAGCGGGGGGGAAAGAGACCCAGTACTTC.

V and J are TRBV20-1 and TRBJ1-1; 8 nucleotides agree with TRBD1. J lost 1 base, V lost 6 bases, and 7 bases had no gene match. The CDR3 loop spans 14 amino acids. CDR1 and CDR2 (germline): DFQATT, SNEGSKA (reference sequence). CDR3 loop: CSARQGRANTEAFF. CDR3 bases: TGCAGTGCCAGACAGGGGCGAGCGAACACTGAAGCTTTCTTT.

The V gene is TRBV7-9, the J gene TRBJ2-7, with D possibly matching TRBD1 (5 bases). This CDR3 is built from 13 residues. From germline, CDR1 is SEHNR and CDR2 FQNEAQ (reference sequence). Trimming removed 8 bases from V and 0 bases from J, with 11 bases in between. The CDR3 nucleotides read TGTGCCAGCTGCCTAGACAGCTCCTACGAGCAGTACTTC. Amino acids: CASCLDSSYEQYF.

This clonotype came up a few times. This rearrangement joins TRBV7-3 to TRBJ2-3; TRBD2 aligns across 7 bases. Trimming took 8 bases from V and 3 from J; bases not matched to a gene: 17. CDR3 length equals 17 residues. The V gene's germline CDR1 is SGHTA and CDR2 FQGTGA. The CDR3, as DNA: TGTGCCAGCTGCTCAGACGGCGGGACTAAAGGGACAGATACGCAGTATTTT. Its translation is CASCSDGGTKGTDTQYF.

J is TRBJ2-7 and V is TRBV5-1; TRBD2 matches 11 bases. J lost 5 bases, V lost 3 bases, and 7 bases had no gene match. The CDR3 runs to 15 residues. Germline CDR1 is SGHRS and CDR2 is YFSETQ. The CDR3 loop reads CASSYLAGGPDEQYF. CDR3 coding DNA: TGCGCCAGCAGCTACTTAGCGGGAGGGCCAGACGAGCAGTACTTC.

This rearrangement joins TRBV7-6 to TRBJ1-2, with D perhaps matching TRBD1 (5 bases). This CDR3 has 13 residues. Germline values: CDR1 SGHVS, CDR2 FNYEAQ. V dropped 3 bases and J dropped 5 bases, with 10 bases sitting between them. Here the CDR3 DNA reads TGTGCCAGCAGCTTGACAGAAGAGTATGGCTACACCTTC. Its translation is CASSLTEEYGYTF.

There are a few counts of this clonotype. This chain links TRBV15 with TRBJ1-4; the D is unclear. This CDR3 contains 13 residues. The germline gives CDR1 LNHNV, CDR2 YYDKDF (reference sequence). Trimming left V 3 bases short and J 4 bases short, with 6 bases between. CDR3 sequence (DNA): TGTGCCACCAGCAGTGAGGGTAATGAAAAACTGTTTTTT. Translating gives CATSSEGNEKLFF.

The sample holds one count of this clonotype. This chain links TRBV28 with TRBJ2-7; TRBD1 matches 7 bases. Germline lookup yields CDR1 MDHEN and CDR2 SYDVKM. The CDR3 loop spans 15 amino acids. Trimming cost V 4 bases and J 1 base; bases outside gene matches: 7. CDR3 nucleotides: TGTGCCAGCAGTTCCCCCGGGACAGAGTCCTACGAGCAGTACTTC. Translated, it gives CASSSPGTESYEQYF.